The T cell receptor (beta chain) under discussion was sequenced for a study of blood T cell repertoires in COVID-19. TCRdb's table, derived via immunoSEQ multiplex PCR, lists solely in-frame clones and lacks some. Of 200,000 or so clones in the sample, around 86% are singletons; the top ten hold around 7%. This CDR3 is built from 15 residues. V was clipped by 0 bases and J by 6 bases; unmatched bases: 8. The germline CDR1 and CDR2 sequences are SGHRS and YFSETQ. This clone was recorded once. The receptor was derived from a man aged 25 to 45 in a cohort exposed to, infected with or recovered from COVID-19 (not recorded which). The rearrangement uses TRBV5-1 and TRBJ2-7, with 8 bases matching TRBD1. Input material: PBMCs or T cells enriched from blood (not recorded which). This CDR3 reads CASSLGRQGSGEQYF. The CDR3 coding sequence is TGCGCCAGCAGCTTGGGGAGACAGGGGTCGGGCGAGCAGTACTTC. The whole variable domain, filled in from reference TRBV5-1 and TRBJ2-7, reads KAGVTQTPRYLIKTRGQQVTLSCSPISGHRSVSWYQQTPGQGLQFLFEYFSETQRNKGNFPGRFSGRQFSNSRSEMNVSTLELGDSALYLCASSLGRQGSGEQYFGPGTRLTVT.